These 18 T cell receptor beta chains share one sample of origin, sequenced in a study of blood T cells in healthy people across ages. A sample-barcoded 5' primer and a J-beta primer mix were used in a second PCR of roughly 7 to 11 cycles. TCRdb itself ran the 5' RACE reads through MiXCR, one entry per CDR3 protein. The profile covers about 1,500,000 distinct CDR3 sequences, with 25% to 30% appearing a single time and 6.5% to 8.5% taken by the ten largest. Sequenced: blood. Every receptor here comes from a woman aged 25 to 45 in good health.

V usage is TRBV7-3 and J usage is TRBJ2-2; the D gene is possibly TRBD1 (5 bases). The germline V gene encodes CDR1 SGHTA and CDR2 FQGTGA. V shed 5 bases and J shed 6 bases, with 16 bases lying between them. CDR3 length: 15 amino acids. Here the CDR3 reads CASSRDQGPSGELFF. DNA of the CDR3: TGTGCCAGCAGCCGCGATCAGGGCCCGTCCGGGGAGCTGTTTTTT.

This clonotype was detected only a few times. The chain has TRBV25-1 and TRBJ2-7, with D perhaps TRBD2 (7 bases). Trimming removed 4 bases at V and 3 bases at J, with 16 bases between. This CDR3 region has 15 residues. Germline V CDR1 and CDR2: MGHDK, SYGVNS. In DNA, the CDR3 is TGTGCCAGCAGTGCAAAAGGGGGAGGGGGCTACGAGCAGTACTTC. Translated: CASSAKGGGGYEQYF.

The chain joins TRBV20-1 to TRBJ2-5; the D call may be TRBD1 or TRBD2 (5 bases each). V was trimmed by 3 bases and J by 5 bases, leaving 13 bases between them. Germline lookup yields CDR1 DFQATT and CDR2 SNEGSKA (reference sequence). The CDR3 totals 13 residues. CDR3 amino acids: CSASYGAQETQYF. CDR3 bases: TGCAGTGCTAGTTACGGGGCTCAGGAGACCCAGTACTTC.

The V gene is TRBV6-6, the J gene TRBJ1-2, with D unclear. V lost 6 bases and J lost 4, with 21 bases in between. This CDR3 is built from 16 residues. Per germline, CDR1 MNHNY and CDR2 SVGAGI (reference sequence). The CDR3 DNA reads TGTGCCAGCAGCGCAATCGCCATGGGGTCGGGCTATGGCTACACCTTC. Its protein product is CASSAIAMGSGYGYTF.

This clonotype was recorded a few times. The chain joins TRBV29-1 to TRBJ1-1, with TRBD1 as a possible D gene (6 bases). Trimming took 6 bases from V and 5 from J, leaving 22 bases between them. This CDR3 spans 15 amino acids. Germline V gene lookup returns CDR1 SQVTM and CDR2 ANQGSEA. The CDR3 sequence is CSVNPGQFSGTEAFF. The CDR3 DNA sequence: TGCAGCGTAAACCCTGGACAGTTCTCGGGAACTGAAGCTTTCTTT.

J is TRBJ2-3 and V is TRBV27; D remains ambiguous. The CDR3 runs 13 residues. Germline V gives CDR1 MNHEY, CDR2 SMNVEV (reference sequence). Between the trimmed V and J ends, which lost 0 bases and 5 bases, there was a span of 6 bases. CDR3 nucleotide sequence: TGTGCCAGCAGTTTATCGTGGGAAGATACGCAGTATTTT. Residues: CASSLSWEDTQYF.

This clonotype has at least ten counts. The chain joins TRBV14 to TRBJ1-2; 7 nucleotides agree with TRBD1. CDR1 SGHDN and CDR2 FVKESK come from the germline V gene. Trimming removed 0 bases from V and 4 bases from J; junction bases left unmatched: 8. The CDR3 runs to 16 residues. CDR3 bases: TGTGCCAGCAGCCAAGATAGGGGGCCGAGGTCCTATGGCTACACCTTC. Residues: CASSQDRGPRSYGYTF.

This clonotype has only a few counts. The chain recombines TRBV19 with TRBJ1-5; D is unresolved. In germline, CDR1 is LNHDA, CDR2 SQIVND (reference sequence). V shed 5 bases and J shed 0 bases, with 17 bases lying between them. This CDR3 is 17 amino acids long. The CDR3 sequence: CASSPQAGQYSNQPQHF. The CDR3 region has the DNA TGTGCCAGTAGTCCTCAGGCGGGCCAGTATAGCAATCAGCCCCAGCATTTT.

Points on this clonotype: One end of the junction varies from germline; a read error may be responsible. The genes are TRBV6-6 and TRBJ2-4, with D hard to call. CDR3 length: 13 residues. Per germline, CDR1 MNHNY and CDR2 SVGAGI (reference sequence). CDR3 sequence: CASSDSSLDIQYF. Here the CDR3 DNA reads TGTGCCAGCAGTGACTCGAGCTTAGACATTCAGTACTTC.

V gene TRBV7-9 combines with J gene TRBJ1-2; D is possibly TRBD1 (5 bases). This CDR3 contains 14 residues. Germline CDR1 and CDR2: SEHNR and FQNEAQ (reference sequence). Trimming removed 4 bases at V and 5 bases at J, with 14 bases between. The CDR3 region has the DNA TGTGCCAGCAGCTCCCTGCGGGACGGGTATGGCTACACCTTC. This gives the protein CASSSLRDGYGYTF.

A word on this clonotype: A much larger clone sits a single nucleotide away, making a read error possible. The chain uses TRBV5-1 and TRBJ2-1; maybe TRBD2 (6 bases). Trimming removed 4 bases from V and 7 bases from J, with 18 bases in between. The CDR3 covers 15 residues. Germline lookup yields CDR1 SGHRS and CDR2 YFSETQ. The CDR3, as DNA: TGCGCCAGCAGCATCAAATGGGAGGCCGGGAATGAGCAGTTCTTC. This gives the protein CASSIKWEAGNEQFF.

This chain connects TRBV9 to TRBJ2-5; D tentatively reads TRBD1 or TRBD2 (6 bases each). Deletions cut 4 bases from V and 4 bases from J, with 17 bases between. CDR1 SGDLS and CDR2 YYNGEE come from the germline V gene. This CDR3 spans 15 amino acids. Here the CDR3 reads CASSTLGGQRETQYF. For the CDR3, the DNA is TGTGCCAGCAGCACCTTGGGGGGCCAGCGAGAGACCCAGTACTTC.

This clonotype was counted once. V is TRBV7-9 and J is TRBJ2-5; TRBD2 might be the D (6 bases). V gave up 6 bases and J gave up 13 bases, with 21 bases separating them. CDR1 is SEHNR, CDR2 FQNEAQ, per germline (reference sequence). This CDR3 is 13 amino acids long. The CDR3 DNA follows: TGTGCCAGCAGTGAAAGCGCGCGGGGCGAGCGGTACTTC. Amino acid sequence: CASSESARGERYF.

In regard to this clonotype: A much larger clone lies one base from this, so it may be a read error. The genes are TRBV7-7 and TRBJ2-4, with 9 positions matching TRBD1. Trimming removed 11 bases from V and 3 bases from J; junction bases left unmatched: 14. The CDR3 length is 16 residues. In germline, CDR1 is SSHAT, CDR2 FNYEAQ (reference sequence). CDR3: CAGDRELYLGKNIQYF. Written as DNA, the CDR3 is TGTGCCGGGGACAGGGAATTGTATTTAGGCAAAAACATTCAGTACTTC.

The chain couples TRBV12-3 or TRBV12-4 to TRBJ2-5; 8 bases fit TRBD2. This CDR3 contains 15 residues. The V segment lost 7 bases and the J segment 2 bases; nucleotides outside the gene matches: 9. The CDR3 coding sequence is TGTGCCAGCATCCTTAGCGGGGCCCCACAAGAGACCCAGTACTTC. Translating it yields CASILSGAPQETQYF.

This clonotype occurred a few times. This chain joins TRBV11-2 and TRBJ2-7, with 8 bases fitting TRBD1. The CDR3 covers 16 residues. Germline V gene data show CDR1 as SGHAT and CDR2 as FQNNGV. V was clipped by 1 base and J by 0 bases; unmatched bases: 5. The DNA for the CDR3 is TGTGCCAGCAGCTTAGGTGGCAGGGGGCACTCCTACGAGCAGTACTTC. The encoded protein is CASSLGGRGHSYEQYF.

A word on this clonotype: This may come from a read error, since a much larger clone is one base off. V is TRBV6-2 or TRBV6-3 and J is TRBJ2-6; TRBD1 matches at 7 bases. The CDR3 sequence is 17 residues long. V shed 5 bases and J 4 bases; nucleotides not matched to a gene: 11. CDR1 is MNHEY and CDR2 is SVGEGT in the germline V gene. CDR3 sequence (DNA): TGTGCCAGCAGTCGCAGGGGGATACCGACAGGGGCCAACGTCCTGACTTTC. Residues: CASSRRGIPTGANVLTF.

This clonotype was observed once. The conserved phenylalanine or tryptophan is not found at the CDR3 terminus, so this likely reflects a read error. The genes are TRBV5-1 and TRBJ2-1; 10 bases are a match to TRBD2. CDR1 and CDR2 from the germline V gene are SGHRS and YFSETQ. With V trimmed by 6 bases and J by 7 bases, 4 bases remained unmatched. This CDR3 region has 13 residues. CDR3 DNA sequence: TGCGCCAGCAAGCTAGCGGGGGCTAATGAGCAGTTCGTC. Its translation is CASKLAGANEQFV.